This TCR beta chain was documented in a study of T cells in Graves' hyperthyroidism and ophthalmopathy. RNA transcripts were the template for amplifying TCR beta CDR3 regions. Using the HTBI primer set, a first-round RT-PCR was run on the TCR CDR3. A single record per CDR3 protein comes from TCRdb applying MiXCR to the multiplex PCR reads. The data show about 570,000 distinct CDR3 sequences, under 60% seen once. The diagnostic basis comprised clinical symptoms, serum thyroxine and TRAb, thyroid ultrasound and orbital computed tomography. This clonotype was seen repeatedly, ten times or more. Material for sequencing was peripheral blood or thyroid tissue (not recorded which). This clonotype originated in an adult woman with Graves' disease, either hyperthyroidism or ophthalmopathy (not recorded which).

The CDR3 spells CASSPISGIGDEQYF. The CDR3 DNA reads TGTGCCAGCAGCCCCATCAGCGGTATCGGCGACGAGCAGTACTTC. The chain uses TRBV3-1 and TRBJ2-7; D is perhaps TRBD2 (5 bases). The germline V gene encodes CDR1 LGHDT and CDR2 YNNKEL (reference sequence). Trimming shortened V by 4 bases and J by 5 bases, and 18 bases separated the two germline ends. This CDR3 comprises 15 residues.